These 5 T cell receptor beta chains share one sample of origin, sequenced in a study of cytomegalovirus exposure and HLA in healthy donors. The study ran its PCR with 60 Vbeta and 13 Jbeta primers. The data were produced by immunoSEQ multiplex PCR, yet TCRdb's version contains in-frame clones alone and is incomplete. Of some 120,000 clones listed, 65% to 80% are singletons. The specimen was PBMCs. The receptors originated from a man aged 18-30 years in good health and CMV-seropositive.

The chain employs TRBV7-8 and TRBJ2-2; tentatively, D is TRBD2 (5 bases). V lost 5 bases to trimming and J lost 7 bases, with 23 bases between them. Germline CDR1 and CDR2: SGHVS and FQNEAQ. The CDR3 extends over 17 amino acids. The CDR3 loop reads CASSPQARTSQSGELFF. In DNA, the CDR3 is TGTGCCAGCAGCCCGCAAGCCCGTACTAGTCAGAGCGGGGAGCTGTTTTTT.

V gene TRBV25-1 combines with J gene TRBJ1-2; D is uncertain. The CDR3 extends over 14 amino acids. V gave up 0 bases and J gave up 2 bases, with 7 bases separating them. Germline CDR1 and CDR2: MGHDK and SYGVNS. CDR3 protein: CASSEYRQNYGYTF. CDR3 coding DNA: TGTGCCAGCAGTGAATACAGGCAGAACTATGGCTACACCTTC.

The rearrangement uses TRBV5-4 and TRBJ1-2, with TRBD1 matching 10 bases. Germline assignment: CDR1 SGHNT and CDR2 YYREEE (reference sequence). The CDR3 consists of 14 residues. Germline trimming cut 4 bases from V and 7 bases from J; bases unmatched to any gene: 7. Here the CDR3 reads CASSTDRGLGGYTF. Here the CDR3 DNA reads TGTGCCAGCAGCACCGACAGGGGGCTAGGTGGCTACACCTTC.

V gene TRBV19 combines with J gene TRBJ2-1; possibly TRBD1 for D (6 bases). The CDR3 runs to 16 residues. V was trimmed by 3 bases and J by 6 bases, leaving 18 bases between them. Germline V gene data show CDR1 as LNHDA and CDR2 as SQIVND (reference sequence). CDR3 region: CASSIRLRDIPNEQFF. CDR3 nucleotides: TGTGCCAGTAGTATCAGACTTAGGGACATACCCAATGAGCAGTTCTTC.

The rearrangement joins TRBV19 to TRBJ1-4, with 9 bases aligning to TRBD1. Germline lookup yields CDR1 LNHDA and CDR2 SQIVND (reference sequence). This CDR3 is built from 15 residues. J lost 4 bases, V lost 5 bases, and 5 bases had no gene match. CDR3 protein: CASSPAGQGNEKLFF. CDR3 in DNA: TGTGCCAGTAGTCCGGCGGGACAGGGTAATGAAAAACTGTTTTTT.